Presented here are 11 T cell receptor beta chains from one specimen sequenced in a study of regulatory T cells in long-lasting Graves disease (dated by TCRdb to about 2021). In the paper's terms, the time point label means: newly diagnosed GD, antithyroid drugs for less than 3 months. For both TCR sequencing and RNA sequencing, RNA was extracted from PBMCs using TRIzol. The library was made by multiplex PCR. The run used an Illumina HiSeq 4000. iRepertoire HTBI primers and Arm-PCR amplification of CDR3 regions were used to construct TCR beta libraries. TCRdb trimmed public reads at Q25 via fastp, called clones via MiXCR and kept in-frame beta chains. Every distinct CDR3 protein forms one entry, paired with its most common genes and DNA. Recorded for this sample are about 320,000 distinct CDR3 sequences; approximately 20% of them occurred a single time. 35% to 45% of the sample is in the top ten clones.

Material: peripheral blood mononuclear cells (PBMCs), obtained at new diagnosis, from a patient treated with antithyroid drugs. All receptors derive from a female donor with Graves disease.

The chain employs TRBV7-9 and TRBJ2-7; D not certain. CDR1 and CDR2 (germline): SEHNR, FQNEAQ (reference sequence). The V end was cut by 4 bases, the J end by 7 bases, with 8 bases between. The CDR3 runs 11 residues. Here the CDR3 DNA reads TGTGCCAGCAGCTCCTCCTGGGAGCAGTACTTC. Translated, it gives CASSSSWEQYF.

This clonotype appeared a few times. CDR3 in DNA: TGTGCCAGCAGCTTAGAGGGTAGCGCCACAGATACGCAGTATTTT. As protein: CASSLEGSATDTQYF. The V gene is TRBV7-9, the J gene TRBJ2-3; D perhaps matches TRBD2 (5 bases). CDR1 and CDR2 (germline): SEHNR, FQNEAQ (reference sequence). V shed 1 base and J shed 2 bases, with 10 bases lying between them. The CDR3 covers 15 residues.

This clonotype was seen ten or more times. V usage is TRBV12-3 or TRBV12-4 and J usage is TRBJ2-1, with 11 bases identical to TRBD2. The CDR3 sequence is 15 residues long. Trimming removed 7 bases from V and 4 bases from J; junction bases left unmatched: 6. The CDR3 region has the DNA TGTGCCAGCATCCTGGGACTAGCGGAATACAATGAGCAGTTCTTC. It encodes CASILGLAEYNEQFF.

As regards this clonotype: A much larger clone sits a single nucleotide away, making a read error possible. The J gene is TRBJ1-2, the V gene TRBV30, with TRBD1 identical over 7 bases. This CDR3 contains 15 residues. The ends lost 5 bases at V and 6 bases at J; junction bases unmatched: 15. Germline lookup yields CDR1 GTSNPN and CDR2 SVGIG (reference sequence). The CDR3 nucleotides are TGTGCCTGGGCCCTGGGACAGCCGCTGGCCGATGGCTACACCTTC. Amino acids: CAWALGQPLADGYTF. The full variable domain, with the rest looked up from reference TRBV30 and TRBJ1-2, is SQTIHQWPATLVQPVGSPLSLECTVEGTSNPNLYWYRQAAGRGLQLLFYSVGIGQISSEVPQNLSASRPQDRQFILSSKKLLLSDSGFYLCAWALGQPLADGYTFGSGTRLTVV.

This clonotype was seen many times. V gene TRBV7-9 combines with J gene TRBJ1-4; the D is unclear. This CDR3 has 14 residues. CDR1 and CDR2 (germline): SEHNR, FQNEAQ (reference sequence). CDR3 nucleotide sequence: TGTGCGTCCGGGCAGAGCCTTATTAATGAAAAACTGTTTTTT. This encodes CASGQSLINEKLFF.

The sample holds a few counts of this clonotype. The V gene is TRBV7-3, the J gene TRBJ2-1; 8 bases fit TRBD2. After removal of 4 bases from V and 2 bases from J, the junction contained 4 bases not matched to a gene. CDR3 size: 15 residues. The germline CDR1 and CDR2 sequences are SGHTA and FQGTGA. This CDR3 is CASSSLAGTYNEQFF. CDR3 sequence (DNA): TGTGCCAGCAGCTCCCTAGCGGGTACCTACAATGAGCAGTTCTTC.

This clonotype was seen only a few times. The chain joins TRBV7-9 to TRBJ1-1; no clear D gene. CDR3 length equals 14 residues. CDR1 and CDR2 (germline): SEHNR, FQNEAQ (reference sequence). The V end was cut by 3 bases, the J end by 3 bases, with 11 bases between. The CDR3 DNA sequence: TGTGCCAGCAGCTTGGAGCGGGCATACACTGAAGCTTTCTTT. Protein product: CASSLERAYTEAFF.

This clonotype was counted many times. V gene TRBV18 combines with J gene TRBJ1-4; D ambiguous. Per the germline V gene, CDR1 is KGHSH and CDR2 is LQKENI. V lost 3 bases and J 5 bases, leaving 7 bases between the germline ends. The CDR3 is 13 residues long. The CDR3 region is CASSPKGNEKLFF. The CDR3 region has the DNA TGTGCCAGCTCACCCAAAGGGAATGAAAAACTGTTTTTT.

This clonotype was observed a handful of times. In this CDR3 the conserved last residue, phenylalanine or tryptophan, is missing, so a read error is likely. The J gene is TRBJ1-1, the V gene TRBV6-2 or TRBV6-3, with D possibly being TRBD1 (5 bases). The CDR3 sequence is 13 residues long. Germline V CDR1 and CDR2: MNHEY, SVGEGT. The V end was cut by 5 bases, the J end by 6 bases, with 13 bases between. CDR3 amino acids: CASSQGIQPEAFL. The CDR3 nucleotides are TGTGCCAGCAGTCAGGGCATACAACCTGAAGCTTTCCTT.

This clonotype was detected ten times or more. The rearrangement joins TRBV18 to TRBJ1-1; possibly TRBD1 for D (5 bases). Trimming shortened V by 1 base and J by 1 base, and 13 bases separated the two germline ends. CDR1 and CDR2 (germline): KGHSH, LQKENI. This CDR3 has 16 amino acids. CDR3 amino acids: CASSPLWGRKNTEAFF. The CDR3 bases are TGTGCCAGCTCACCACTCTGGGGCAGAAAGAACACTGAAGCTTTCTTT.

The sample holds a few counts of this clonotype. This rearrangement joins TRBV4-1 to TRBJ1-2; no clear D gene. The V end was cut by 4 bases, the J end by 4 bases, with 19 bases between. The CDR3 spans 16 residues. Germline values: CDR1 MGHRA, CDR2 YSYEKL. CDR3 DNA: TGCGCCAGCAGCCGTCATGAGGACCCGGGGTTCTATGGCTACACCTTC. The encoded protein is CASSRHEDPGFYGYTF.